Sequencing of this T cell receptor (beta chain) was carried out in a study of control samples from healthy donors and cancer patients. The CDR3 has 15 amino acids. V was clipped by 5 bases and J by 1 base, with 13 bases between them. Germline loops: CDR1 MNHEY, CDR2 SMNVEV (reference sequence). There are many counts of this clone. The table came from immunoSEQ multiplex PCR; TCRdb's copy has only in-frame clones and leaves some out. Of roughly 95,000 clones listed, roughly 88% are singletons. The TCR was taken from a man aged 30 to 39 in good health. The sequencing input was blood. This rearrangement joins TRBV27 to TRBJ2-3, with unresolved D. The CDR3 loop reads CASSQSPGGTDTQYF. The CDR3 bases are TGTGCCAGCAGTCAGTCCCCCGGCGGCACAGATACGCAGTATTTT.